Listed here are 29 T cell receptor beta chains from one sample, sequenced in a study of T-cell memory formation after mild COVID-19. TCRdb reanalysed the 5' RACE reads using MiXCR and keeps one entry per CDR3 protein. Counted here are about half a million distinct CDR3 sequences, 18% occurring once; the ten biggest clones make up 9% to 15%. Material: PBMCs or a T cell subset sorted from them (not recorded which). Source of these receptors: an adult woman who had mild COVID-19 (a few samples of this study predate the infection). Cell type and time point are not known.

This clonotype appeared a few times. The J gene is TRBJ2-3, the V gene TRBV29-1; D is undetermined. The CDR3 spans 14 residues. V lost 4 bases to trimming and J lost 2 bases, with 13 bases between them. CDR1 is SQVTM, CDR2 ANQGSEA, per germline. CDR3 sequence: CSVGHPPATDTQYF. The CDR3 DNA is TGCAGCGTTGGGCACCCCCCTGCCACAGATACGCAGTATTTT.

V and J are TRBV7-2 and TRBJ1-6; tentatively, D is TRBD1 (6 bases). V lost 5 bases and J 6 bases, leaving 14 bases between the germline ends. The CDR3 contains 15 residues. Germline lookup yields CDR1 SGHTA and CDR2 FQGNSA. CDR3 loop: CASSHRQGLNSPLHF. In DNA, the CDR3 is TGTGCCAGCAGCCACCGTCAGGGGCTTAATTCACCCCTCCACTTT.

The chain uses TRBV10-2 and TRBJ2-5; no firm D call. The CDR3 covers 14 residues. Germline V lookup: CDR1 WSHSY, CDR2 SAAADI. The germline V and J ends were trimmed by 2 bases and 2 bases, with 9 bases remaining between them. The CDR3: CASSEDWPQETQYF. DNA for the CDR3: TGCGCCAGCAGTGAGGACTGGCCTCAAGAGACCCAGTACTTC.

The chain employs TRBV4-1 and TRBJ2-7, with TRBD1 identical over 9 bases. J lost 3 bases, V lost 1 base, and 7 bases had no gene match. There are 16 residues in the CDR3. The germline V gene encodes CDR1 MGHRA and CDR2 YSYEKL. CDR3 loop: CASSQVLGQGRYEQYF. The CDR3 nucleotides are TGCGCCAGCAGCCAAGTCCTGGGACAGGGCCGCTACGAGCAGTACTTC.

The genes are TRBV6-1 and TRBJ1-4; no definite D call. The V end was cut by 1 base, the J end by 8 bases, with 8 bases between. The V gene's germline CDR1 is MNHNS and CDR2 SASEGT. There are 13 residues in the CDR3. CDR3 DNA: TGTGCCAGCAGTGAAGTTAGATGGGAAAAACTGTTTTTT. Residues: CASSEVRWEKLFF.

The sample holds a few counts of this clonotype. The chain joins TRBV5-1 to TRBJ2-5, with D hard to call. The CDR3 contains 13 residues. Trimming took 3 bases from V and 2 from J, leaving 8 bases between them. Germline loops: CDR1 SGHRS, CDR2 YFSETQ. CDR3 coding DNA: TGCGCCAGCAGCTCGACCCCACAAGAGACCCAGTACTTC. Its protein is CASSSTPQETQYF.

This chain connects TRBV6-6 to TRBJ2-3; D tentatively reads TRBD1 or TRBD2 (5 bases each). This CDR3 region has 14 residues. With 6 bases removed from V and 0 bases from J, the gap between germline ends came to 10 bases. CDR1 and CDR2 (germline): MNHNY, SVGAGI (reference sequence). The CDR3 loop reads CASRTGASTDTQYF. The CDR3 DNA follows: TGTGCCAGCAGAACCGGGGCAAGCACAGATACGCAGTATTTT.

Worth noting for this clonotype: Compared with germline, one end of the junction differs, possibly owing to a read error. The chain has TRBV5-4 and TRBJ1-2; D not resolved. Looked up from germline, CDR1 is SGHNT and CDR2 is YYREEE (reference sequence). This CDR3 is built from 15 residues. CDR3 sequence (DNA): TGTGCCAGCAGCTTGGGGGCGTACCTTAACTATGGCTGCACCTTC. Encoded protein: CASSLGAYLNYGCTF.

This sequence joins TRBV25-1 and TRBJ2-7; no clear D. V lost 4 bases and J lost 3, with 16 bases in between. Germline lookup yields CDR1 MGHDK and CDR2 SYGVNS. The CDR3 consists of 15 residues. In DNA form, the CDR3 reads TGTGCCAGCAGTGGTGGGCAGTGGTCCCTCTACGAGCAGTACTTC. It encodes CASSGGQWSLYEQYF.

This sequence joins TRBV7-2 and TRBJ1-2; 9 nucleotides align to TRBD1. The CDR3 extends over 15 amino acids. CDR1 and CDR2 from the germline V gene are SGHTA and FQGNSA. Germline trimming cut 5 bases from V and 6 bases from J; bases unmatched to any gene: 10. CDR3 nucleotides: TGTGCCAGCAGCCCCGGGACAGGGCCTTCTGATGGCTACACCTTC. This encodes CASSPGTGPSDGYTF.

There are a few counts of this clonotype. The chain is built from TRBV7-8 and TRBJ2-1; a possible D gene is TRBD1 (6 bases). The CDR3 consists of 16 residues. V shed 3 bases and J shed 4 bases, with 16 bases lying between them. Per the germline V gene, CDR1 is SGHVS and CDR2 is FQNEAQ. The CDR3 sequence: CASSFVEQGWYNEQFF. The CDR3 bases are TGTGCCAGCAGCTTCGTCGAGCAGGGGTGGTACAATGAGCAGTTCTTC.

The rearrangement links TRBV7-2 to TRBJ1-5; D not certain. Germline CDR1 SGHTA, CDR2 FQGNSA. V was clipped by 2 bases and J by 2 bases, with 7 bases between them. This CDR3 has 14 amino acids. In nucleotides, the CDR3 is TGTGCCAGCAGCTTAATTCGTGGCAATCAGCCCCAGCATTTT. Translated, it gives CASSLIRGNQPQHF.

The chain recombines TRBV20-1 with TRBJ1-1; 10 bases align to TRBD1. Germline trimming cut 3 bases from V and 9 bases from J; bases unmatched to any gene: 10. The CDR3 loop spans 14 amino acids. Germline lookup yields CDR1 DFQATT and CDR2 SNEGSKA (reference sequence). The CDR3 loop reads CSASSGTGVLQAFF. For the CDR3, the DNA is TGCAGTGCTAGTTCCGGGACAGGGGTGCTTCAAGCTTTCTTT.

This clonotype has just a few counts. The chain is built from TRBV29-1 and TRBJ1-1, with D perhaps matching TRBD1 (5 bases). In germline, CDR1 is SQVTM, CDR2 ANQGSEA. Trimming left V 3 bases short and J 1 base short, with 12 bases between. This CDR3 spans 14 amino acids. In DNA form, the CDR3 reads TGCAGCGTTGACTGGGGGGTGGAGAACACTGAAGCTTTCTTT. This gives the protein CSVDWGVENTEAFF.

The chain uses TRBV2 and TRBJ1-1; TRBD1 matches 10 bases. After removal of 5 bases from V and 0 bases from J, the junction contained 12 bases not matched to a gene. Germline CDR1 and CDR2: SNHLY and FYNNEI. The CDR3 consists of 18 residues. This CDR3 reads CASSINRDRGILNTEAFF. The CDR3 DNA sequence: TGTGCCAGCAGTATAAACCGGGACAGGGGTATTTTGAACACTGAAGCTTTCTTT. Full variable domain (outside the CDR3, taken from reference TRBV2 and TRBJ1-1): EPEVTQTPSHQVTQMGQEVILRCVPISNHLYFYWYRQILGQKVEFLVSFYNNEISEKSEIFDDQFSVERPDGSNFTLKIRSTKLEDSAMYFCASSINRDRGILNTEAFFGQGTRLTVV.

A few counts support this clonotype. The DNA of the CDR3 is TGTGCCAGCACCAAGGGTCCGTCAACTAATGAAAAACTGTTTTTT. It encodes CASTKGPSTNEKLFF. The chain recombines TRBV12-3 or TRBV12-4 with TRBJ1-4; D unclear. The V gene lost 7 bases and the J gene lost 0 bases, with 12 bases spanning the gap. The CDR3 has 15 amino acids.

The CDR3 DNA is TGTGCCAGCTTTAACCGGGGCCTGGAGACCCAGTACTTC. Its protein is CASFNRGLETQYF. This chain connects TRBV7-8 to TRBJ2-5; either TRBD1 or TRBD2 may supply D (5 bases each). Germline CDR1 is SGHVS and CDR2 is FQNEAQ. V was trimmed by 8 bases and J by 5 bases, leaving 15 bases between them. The CDR3 runs 13 residues.

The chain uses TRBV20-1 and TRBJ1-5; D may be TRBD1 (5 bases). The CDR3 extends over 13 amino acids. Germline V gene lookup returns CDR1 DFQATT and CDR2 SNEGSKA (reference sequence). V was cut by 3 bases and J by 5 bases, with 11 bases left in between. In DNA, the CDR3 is TGCAGTGCTAGTGCGGACATTGATCAGCCCCAGCATTTT. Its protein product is CSASADIDQPQHF.

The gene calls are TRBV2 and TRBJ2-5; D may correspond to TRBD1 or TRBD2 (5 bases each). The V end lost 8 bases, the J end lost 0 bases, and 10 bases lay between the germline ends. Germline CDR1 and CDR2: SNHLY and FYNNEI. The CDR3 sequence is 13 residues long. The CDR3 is CASGGYYQETQYF. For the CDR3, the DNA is TGTGCCAGCGGGGGTTATTACCAAGAGACCCAGTACTTC.

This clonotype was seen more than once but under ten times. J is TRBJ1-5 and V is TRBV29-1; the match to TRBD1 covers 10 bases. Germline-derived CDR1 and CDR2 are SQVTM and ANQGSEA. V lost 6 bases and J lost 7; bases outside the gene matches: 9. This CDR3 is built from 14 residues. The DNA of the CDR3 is TGCAGCGTGGGTACCGGGACAGGGGAACAGCCCCAGCATTTT. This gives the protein CSVGTGTGEQPQHF.

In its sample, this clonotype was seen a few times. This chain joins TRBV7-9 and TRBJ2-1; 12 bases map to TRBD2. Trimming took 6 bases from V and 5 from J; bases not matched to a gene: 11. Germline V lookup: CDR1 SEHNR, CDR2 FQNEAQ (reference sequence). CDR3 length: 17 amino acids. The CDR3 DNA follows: TGTGCCAGCAGTCATCGGACTAGCGGGGTTCGGGACAATGAGCAGTTCTTC. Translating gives CASSHRTSGVRDNEQFF.

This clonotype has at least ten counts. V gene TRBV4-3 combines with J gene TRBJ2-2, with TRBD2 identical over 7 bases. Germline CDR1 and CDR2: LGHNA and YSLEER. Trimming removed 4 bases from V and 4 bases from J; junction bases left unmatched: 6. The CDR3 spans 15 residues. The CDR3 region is CASSPRGEATGELFF. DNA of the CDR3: TGCGCCAGCAGCCCCCGGGGGGAGGCCACCGGGGAGCTGTTTTTT.

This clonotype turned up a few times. This CDR3 is CASSGFDRAAEKLFF. Here the CDR3 DNA reads TGTGCCAGCAGTGGATTCGACAGGGCAGCCGAAAAACTGTTTTTT. This chain connects TRBV6-1 to TRBJ1-4; the match to TRBD1 covers 7 bases. Trimming at V came to 4 bases and at J to 8 bases, leaving 10 bases not matched to a gene. This CDR3 region has 15 residues. Germline lookup yields CDR1 MNHNS and CDR2 SASEGT.

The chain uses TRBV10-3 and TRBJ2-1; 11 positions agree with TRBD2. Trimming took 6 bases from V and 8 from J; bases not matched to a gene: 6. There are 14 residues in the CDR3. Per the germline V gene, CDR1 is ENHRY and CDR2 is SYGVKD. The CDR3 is CAIRPGLAVDEQFF. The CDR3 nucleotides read TGTGCCATCAGACCGGGACTAGCGGTCGATGAGCAGTTCTTC.

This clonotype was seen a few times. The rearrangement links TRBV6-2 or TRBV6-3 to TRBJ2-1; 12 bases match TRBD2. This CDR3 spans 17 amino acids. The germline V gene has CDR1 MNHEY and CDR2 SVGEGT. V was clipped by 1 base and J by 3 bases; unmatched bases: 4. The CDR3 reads CASSYFRTSGDYNEQFF. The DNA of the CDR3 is TGTGCCAGCAGTTACTTCAGGACTAGCGGGGACTACAATGAGCAGTTCTTC.

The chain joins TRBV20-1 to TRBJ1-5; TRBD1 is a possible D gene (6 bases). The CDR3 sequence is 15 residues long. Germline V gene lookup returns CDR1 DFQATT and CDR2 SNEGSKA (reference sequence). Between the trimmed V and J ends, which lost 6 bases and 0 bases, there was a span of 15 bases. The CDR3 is CSAAHDRYSNQPQHF. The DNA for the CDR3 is TGCAGTGCCGCTCACGACAGGTATAGCAATCAGCCCCAGCATTTT.

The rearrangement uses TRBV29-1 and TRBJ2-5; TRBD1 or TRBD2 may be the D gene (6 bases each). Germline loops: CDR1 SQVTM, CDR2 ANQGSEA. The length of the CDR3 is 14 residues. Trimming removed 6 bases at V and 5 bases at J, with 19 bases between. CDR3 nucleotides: TGCAGCGTAGTTACACAGGGACTCGGCGAGACCCAGTACTTC. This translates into CSVVTQGLGETQYF.

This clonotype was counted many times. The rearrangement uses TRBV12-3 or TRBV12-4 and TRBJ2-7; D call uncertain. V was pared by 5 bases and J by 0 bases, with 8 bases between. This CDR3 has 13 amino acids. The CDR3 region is CASSHGSSYEQYF. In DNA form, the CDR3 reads TGTGCCAGCAGTCACGGCAGCTCCTACGAGCAGTACTTC.

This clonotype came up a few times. Written as DNA, the CDR3 is TGCAGCGGTTCGGGAGACTCAGGGGGTTATCGCGAGCAGTACTTC. The encoded protein is CSGSGDSGGYREQYF. The chain uses TRBV29-1 and TRBJ2-7; tentative D call: TRBD1 (7 bases). Looked up from germline, CDR1 is SQVTM and CDR2 is ANQGSEA. The CDR3 runs 15 residues. The germline V and J ends were trimmed by 7 bases and 6 bases, with 25 bases remaining between them.